This T cell receptor (beta chain) was recorded in a study of blood T cell repertoires in COVID-19 (dated by TCRdb to the early 2020s). In terms of the full investigation: The collaborator samples originated in the United States, Italy and Spain and spanned the acute and convalescent phases of COVID-19. Where HLA class I and class II types were available, the types were taken from metadata supplied by the sample provider, not from assay-based typing. Deeply sampled blood TCRbeta repertoires from subjects exposed to, actively infected with, or recovered from COVID-19 were included in the dataset. The prospective study material was composed of cDNA or gDNA derived from T cells, B-cell-depleted T cells, or PBMCs. The samples were drawn from two sources: the first 160 participants of the ongoing ImmuneRACE study, and 1,000 to 1,500 subjects contributed by 6 global collaborators. Sample metadata almost always included a de-identified subject ID, COVID-19 status, age in years and sex. The repertoires were released in a freely available public database meant as a resource for research on the immune response to SARS-CoV-2. The paper's findings and limits, for the study overall: The amount of clinical and demographic metadata varied by source and participant and was provided uncurated.

Participants in the prospective study were aged 18 to 89 years, lived in approximately 26 United States geographic areas, and enrolled through a virtual design. In the prospective study, participants were assigned to cohorts based on the clinical history participants reported in a screening survey and a study questionnaire. Recovered participants in ImmuneRACE Cohort 3 were defined as having two consecutive negative NP/OP PCR tests, clearance from a healthcare professional, or resolution of symptoms. In the prospective study, mobile phlebotomists collected whole blood, serum and a nasopharyngeal or oropharyngeal swab from each participant. Over an approximately 2-month period, participants in the prospective study had the option of providing additional blood draws and questionnaires. Prospective study blood samples were shipped either frozen or at room temperature before DNA extraction. The immunoSEQ Assay, a bias-controlled multiplex PCR, was used to amplify TCRbeta CDR3 regions from genomic DNA. Processing in the source paper ran as follows. The number of nucleated cells in each sample was estimated by amplification of reference gene primers within the assay. Sequence reads were collapsed and filtered to measure the absolute abundance of every unique TCRbeta CDR3 rearrangement. For each sample, productive Simpson clonality was calculated as the square root of Simpson's diversity index over productive rearrangements. The table was pulled from immuneACCESS by TCRdb, which kept in-frame rearrangements only. Such tables lose some clones; where checked, under half of the loss comes from unresolved V genes, and the rest has no known cause. The V and J calls and the clone size are those of that table, but D and trimming were determined from the DNA. The sample profile shows 280,000 or so clones; around 85% of them were found once. The ten largest clones represent about 6.1% of the sample.

For this clone: Its binding antigen is unknown. Per-base qualities were not stored, and no clone one base away is much larger.

The CDR3, cysteine through phenylalanine, is 14 amino acids long. Of the read, only the CDR3 DNA is kept; its 42 bases are in frame from base 1. The germline V gene specifies SNHLY as CDR1 and FYNNEI as CDR2. V loses 6 bases at its end and J loses 2 bases; junction bases beyond the gene matches: 7. The TCR was taken from a woman aged 35 to 49 who had recovered from COVID-19. Material for sequencing was PBMCs or T cells enriched from blood (not recorded which). The V gene is TRBV2 and the J gene is TRBJ2-7; 7 nucleotides in the junction match TRBD1. The CDR3 amino acid sequence is: CASRETGIAYEQYF. Here is the DNA: TGTGCCAGCAGGGAGACAGGGATCGCCTACGAGCAGTACTTC.